The source of this T cell receptor (beta chain) is a study of regulatory T cells in long-lasting Graves disease. Study outcomes and limitations: New patients shared roughly 960 public clonotypes, and persistent patients shared more, with a few thousand.

V was clipped by 5 bases and J by 6 bases; unmatched bases: 13. The CDR3 sequence is 15 residues long. A remark on this clonotype: Its antigen is unknown. A read error likely explains this, since a far larger clone differs by one base.

Building of the TCR beta libraries involved iRepertoire HTBI primers and Arm-PCR of CDR3 regions. Each CDR3 protein is one row after TCRdb ran MiXCR on the multiplex PCR reads. Of a few hundred thousand distinct CDR3 sequences listed, roughly 10% were seen once; the top ten hold under 20%. As for time point: newly diagnosed GD, antithyroid drugs for less than 3 months. Generation of the TCR library employed RNA extracted from PBMCs. Each of the patients was recruited from an endocrinology department situated in Xi'an, China. This sample also belongs to another study, concerning T cells in Graves' hyperthyroidism and ophthalmopathy. From that report: Clinical symptoms, serum thyroxine and TRAb, thyroid ultrasound and orbital computed tomography were used for the diagnoses. A model of 13 V-J features distinguished ophthalmopathy from stable hyperthyroidism.

This TCR derives from a young woman with Graves disease. The gene calls are TRBV12-3 or TRBV12-4 and TRBJ2-7; 7 bases are a match to TRBD1. The source was peripheral blood mononuclear cells (PBMCs), collected at new diagnosis, from a patient treated with antithyroid drugs. The CDR3 DNA follows: TGTGCCAGCAGTCCTCAGGACAGGACGATACCCGAGCAGTACTTC. Protein sequence: CASSPQDRTIPEQYF.